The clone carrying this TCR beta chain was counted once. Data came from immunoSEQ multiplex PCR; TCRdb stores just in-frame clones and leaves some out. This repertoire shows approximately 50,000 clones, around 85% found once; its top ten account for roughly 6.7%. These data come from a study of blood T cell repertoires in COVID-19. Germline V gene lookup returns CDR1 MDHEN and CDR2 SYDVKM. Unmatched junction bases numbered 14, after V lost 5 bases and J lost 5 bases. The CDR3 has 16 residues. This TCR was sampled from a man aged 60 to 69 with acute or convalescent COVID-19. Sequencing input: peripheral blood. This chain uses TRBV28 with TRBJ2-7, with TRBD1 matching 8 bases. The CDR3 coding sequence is TGTGCCAGCAGTCACGACTTCGGGACAGGTAGCAACGAGCAGTACTTC. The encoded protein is CASSHDFGTGSNEQYF.